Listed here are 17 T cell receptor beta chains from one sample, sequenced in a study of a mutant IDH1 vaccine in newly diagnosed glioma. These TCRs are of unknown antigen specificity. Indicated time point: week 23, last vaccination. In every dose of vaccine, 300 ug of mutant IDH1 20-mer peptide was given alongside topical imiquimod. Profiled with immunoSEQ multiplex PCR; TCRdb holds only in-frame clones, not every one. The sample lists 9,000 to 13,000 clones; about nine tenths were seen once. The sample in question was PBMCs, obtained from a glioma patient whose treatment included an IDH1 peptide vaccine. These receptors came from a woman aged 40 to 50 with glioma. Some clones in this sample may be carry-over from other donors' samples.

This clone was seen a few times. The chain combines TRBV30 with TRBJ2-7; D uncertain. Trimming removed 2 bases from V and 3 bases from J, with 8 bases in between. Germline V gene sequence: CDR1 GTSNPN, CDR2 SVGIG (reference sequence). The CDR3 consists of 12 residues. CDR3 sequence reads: CAWSRRGYEQYF. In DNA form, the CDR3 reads TGTGCCTGGAGTAGGCGCGGCTACGAGCAGTACTTC. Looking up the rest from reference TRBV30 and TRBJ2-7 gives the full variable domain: SQTIHQWPATLVQPVGSPLSLECTVEGTSNPNLYWYRQAAGRGLQLLFYSVGIGQISSEVPQNLSASRPQDRQFILSSKKLLLSDSGFYLCAWSRRGYEQYFGPGTRLTVT.

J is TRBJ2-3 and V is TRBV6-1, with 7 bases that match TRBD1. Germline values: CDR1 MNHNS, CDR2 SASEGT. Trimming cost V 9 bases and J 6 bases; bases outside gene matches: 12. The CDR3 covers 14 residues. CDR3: CARGAGARGDTQYF. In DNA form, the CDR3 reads TGTGCCAGGGGGGCAGGCGCCAGGGGGGATACGCAGTATTTT.

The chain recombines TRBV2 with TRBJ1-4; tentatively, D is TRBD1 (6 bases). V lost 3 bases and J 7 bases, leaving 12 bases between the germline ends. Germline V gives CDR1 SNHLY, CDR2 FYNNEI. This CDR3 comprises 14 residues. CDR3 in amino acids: CASSDRQAGEKLFF. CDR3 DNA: TGTGCCAGCAGTGATAGACAGGCGGGTGAAAAACTGTTTTTT.

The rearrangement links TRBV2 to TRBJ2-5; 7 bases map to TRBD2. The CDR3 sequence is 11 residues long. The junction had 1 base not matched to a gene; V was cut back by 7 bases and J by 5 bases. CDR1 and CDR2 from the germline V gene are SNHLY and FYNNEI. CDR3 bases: TGTGCCAGCACGCGGGGGGAGACCCAGTACTTC. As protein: CASTRGETQYF.

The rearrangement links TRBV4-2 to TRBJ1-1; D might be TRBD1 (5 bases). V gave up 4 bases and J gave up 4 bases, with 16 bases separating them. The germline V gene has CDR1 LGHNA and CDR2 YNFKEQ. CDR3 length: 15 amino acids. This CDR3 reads CASSRTGEGRTEAFF. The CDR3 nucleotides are TGTGCCAGCAGCCGAACAGGAGAGGGGCGCACTGAAGCTTTCTTT.

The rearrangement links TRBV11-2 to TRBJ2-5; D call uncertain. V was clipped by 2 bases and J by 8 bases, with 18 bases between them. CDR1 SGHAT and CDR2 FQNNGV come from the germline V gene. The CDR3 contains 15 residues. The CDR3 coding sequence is TGTGCCAGCAGCTTATATGTGCCAGACGGAGCCACCCAGTACTTC. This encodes CASSLYVPDGATQYF.

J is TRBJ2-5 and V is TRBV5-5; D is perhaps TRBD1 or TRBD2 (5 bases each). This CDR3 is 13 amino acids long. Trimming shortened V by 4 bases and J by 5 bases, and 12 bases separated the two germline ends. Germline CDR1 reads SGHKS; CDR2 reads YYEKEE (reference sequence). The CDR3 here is CASSPTGRETQYF. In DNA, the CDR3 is TGTGCCAGCAGCCCGACGGGGCGGGAGACCCAGTACTTC.

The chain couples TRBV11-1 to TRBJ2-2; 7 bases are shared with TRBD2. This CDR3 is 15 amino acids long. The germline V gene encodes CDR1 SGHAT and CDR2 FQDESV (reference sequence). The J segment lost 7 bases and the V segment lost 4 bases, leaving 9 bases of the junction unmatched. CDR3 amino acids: CASSSPLGGIGELFF. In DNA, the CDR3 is TGTGCCAGCAGCTCCCCACTGGGGGGGATCGGGGAGCTGTTTTTT.

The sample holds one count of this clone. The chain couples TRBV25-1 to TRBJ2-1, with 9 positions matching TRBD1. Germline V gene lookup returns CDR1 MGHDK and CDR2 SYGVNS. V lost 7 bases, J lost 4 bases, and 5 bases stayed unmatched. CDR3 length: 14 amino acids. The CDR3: CASKGTGSYNEQFF. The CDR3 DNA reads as TGTGCCAGCAAGGGGACAGGGTCGTACAATGAGCAGTTCTTC.

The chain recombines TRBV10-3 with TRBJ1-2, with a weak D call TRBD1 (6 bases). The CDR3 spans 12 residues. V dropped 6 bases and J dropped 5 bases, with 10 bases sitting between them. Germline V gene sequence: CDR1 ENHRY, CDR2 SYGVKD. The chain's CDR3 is CAIRTGAYGYTF. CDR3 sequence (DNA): TGTGCCATCAGGACAGGCGCGTATGGCTACACCTTC.

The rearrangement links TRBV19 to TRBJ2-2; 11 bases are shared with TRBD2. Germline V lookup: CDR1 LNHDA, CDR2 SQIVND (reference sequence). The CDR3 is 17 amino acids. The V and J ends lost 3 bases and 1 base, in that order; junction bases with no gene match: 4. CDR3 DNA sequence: TGTGCCAGTAGTATCCGGCTAGCGGGGGGGAACACCGGGGAGCTGTTTTTT. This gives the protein CASSIRLAGGNTGELFF.

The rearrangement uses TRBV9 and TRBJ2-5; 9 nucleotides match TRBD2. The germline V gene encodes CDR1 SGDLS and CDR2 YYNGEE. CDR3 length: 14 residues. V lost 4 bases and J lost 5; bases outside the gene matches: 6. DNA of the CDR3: TGTGCCAGCAGCACCCGCGGGGGGGCGGAGACCCAGTACTTC. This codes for CASSTRGGAETQYF.

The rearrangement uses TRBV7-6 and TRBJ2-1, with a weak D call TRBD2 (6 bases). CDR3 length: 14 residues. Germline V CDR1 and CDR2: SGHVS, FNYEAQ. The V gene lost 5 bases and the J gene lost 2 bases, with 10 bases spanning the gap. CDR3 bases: TGTGCCAGCAGCCTTAGCGGAACCTACAATGAGCAGTTCTTC. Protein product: CASSLSGTYNEQFF.

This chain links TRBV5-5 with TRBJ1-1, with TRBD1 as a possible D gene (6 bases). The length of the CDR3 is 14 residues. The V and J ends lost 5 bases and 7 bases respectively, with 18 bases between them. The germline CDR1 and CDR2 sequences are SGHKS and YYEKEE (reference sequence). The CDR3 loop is CASRIPGAGGEAFF. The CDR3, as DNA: TGTGCCAGCAGGATCCCAGGGGCTGGTGGTGAAGCTTTCTTT. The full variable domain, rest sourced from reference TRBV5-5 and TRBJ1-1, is DAGVTQSPTHLIKTRGQQVTLRCSPISGHKSVSWYQQVLGQGPQFIFQYYEKEERGRGNFPDRFSARQFPNYSSELNVNALLLGDSALYLCASRIPGAGGEAFFGQGTRLTVV.

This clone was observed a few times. Written as DNA, the CDR3 is TGTGCCAGTAGTATAGAGGGGTTAGGGAATCAGCCCCAGCATTTT. This gives the protein CASSIEGLGNQPQHF. This chain links TRBV19 with TRBJ1-5; D ambiguous. The V end was cut by 0 bases, the J end by 4 bases, with 10 bases between. The CDR3 spans 15 residues. Germline assignment: CDR1 LNHDA and CDR2 SQIVND (reference sequence).

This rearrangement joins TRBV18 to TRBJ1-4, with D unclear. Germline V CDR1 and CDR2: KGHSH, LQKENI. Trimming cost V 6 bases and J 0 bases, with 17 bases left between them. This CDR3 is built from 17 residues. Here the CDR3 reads CASSHTGSRATNEKLFF. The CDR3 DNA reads TGTGCCAGCTCCCACACGGGGTCCCGGGCAACTAATGAAAAACTGTTTTTT.

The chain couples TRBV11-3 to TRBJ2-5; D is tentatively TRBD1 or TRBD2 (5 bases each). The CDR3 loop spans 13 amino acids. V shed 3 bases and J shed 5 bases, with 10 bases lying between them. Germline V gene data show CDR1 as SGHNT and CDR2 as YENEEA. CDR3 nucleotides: TGTGCCAGCAGCTTGAGGGGCAGCGAGACCCAGTACTTC. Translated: CASSLRGSETQYF.